This TCR beta chain is drawn from a study of tumor and adjacent non-tumor tissue in lung cancer (dated by TCRdb to the late 2010s). For the study in its entirety: Patients with adenocarcinoma (12), squamous cell carcinoma (2) and small cell lung cancer (1) were included in the cohort. Sequencing produced approximately 130 million productive TCRbeta reads in total, an average of approximately 4.2 million reads per sample. The study compared bulk TCRbeta repertoires from lung tumor tissue and matched distant non-tumor lung tissue of roughly 15 lung cancer patients. For each patient, one tumor sample and one normal lung sample were taken, giving approximately 30 paired specimens that underwent TCRbeta CDR3 sequencing. The roughly 15 patients were aged roughly 31 to 80 years, included about ten men and 5 women, and had TNM stage I to III disease. Findings and caveats that apply to the study as a whole: With only roughly 14 patients in the cohort, the authors noted that larger samples and more detailed clinical data are needed. Peripheral blood was not sequenced, so blood TCRbeta repertoires were not examined in the lung cancer patients of the study. Significantly higher TCR diversity was found in younger patients, and higher tumor TCR diversity was associated with shorter overall and disease-free survival. The sequencing platform is not named in the methods, and unique molecular identifiers are not mentioned. Tumor tissue showed significantly greater TCR diversity (inverse Simpson) than normal lung tissue (about 400 vs 150, P = 0.0075, Mann-Whitney U test). A significantly larger cumulative share of the repertoire was made up by the top 100 clones in normal lung than in tumor tissue.

Of note for this clonotype: Its antigen target is currently unknown. A junction boundary mismatches the germline segment, possibly from a read error.

RNA was extracted from bulk unsorted tissue and checked for quality with a NanoDrop ND-1000 and an Agilent 2100. Distant non-tumor tissue taken more than 3 cm from the tumor edge was used as the normal lung sample. Donors were newly diagnosed lung cancer patients admitted for thoracic surgery in China between August and November 2014, without prior chemotherapy. Patients who had received previous radiotherapy or chemotherapy, or who had another concurrent cancer, were excluded from the study. Pieces of surgical tissue measuring about 1-2.1 cm3 were kept in RNAlater solution and stored at -80 degrees C until use. The library was made by multiplex PCR. Sequencing used an Illumina HiSeq 2500. TCRbeta libraries were constructed through three rounds of nested PCR with primers (Table S4) according to protocols modified from ARM-PCR. Before sequencing, PCR products of 200-500 bp were excised from the gel and purified with the QIAquick gel extraction kit. Per the authors' processing: Reads were cleaned with Trimmomatic, merged with FLASH into complete CDR3 sequences, and assigned to V(D)J germline segments with MiTCR. Clonal diversity was computed as the inverse Simpson's index with VDJtools. In-frame sequences lacking a premature stop codon were counted as productive reads. TCRdb's own reprocessing of the public reads used fastp at Q25 and MiXCR and kept productive beta chains. CDR3 protein duplicates are merged, each entry listing the most common genes and DNA. The V and J calls shown here were made by TCRdb, not taken from the authors' results. The sample table records approximately 66,000 distinct CDR3 sequences; roughly 57% of these occur just once. The leading ten clones occupy more than 30% of the sample.

CDR1 and CDR2, per the germline V gene, are SGHAT and FQNNGV. The cysteine opens and the phenylalanine closes a CDR3 of 15 amino acids. Only CDR3 DNA remains: 45 bases, in frame from the first base. The receptor was derived from a man between 70 and 80 years old with non-small cell lung cancer. The specimen sequenced was distant non-tumor lung tissue. The chain links TRBV11-2 with TRBJ2-1; the D gene identity is not certain. The CDR3 region: CPSSIGLGSYNEQFF. The DNA sequence follows: TGTCCCAGCAGCATAGGTTTAGGCTCCTACAATGAGCAGTTCTTC.